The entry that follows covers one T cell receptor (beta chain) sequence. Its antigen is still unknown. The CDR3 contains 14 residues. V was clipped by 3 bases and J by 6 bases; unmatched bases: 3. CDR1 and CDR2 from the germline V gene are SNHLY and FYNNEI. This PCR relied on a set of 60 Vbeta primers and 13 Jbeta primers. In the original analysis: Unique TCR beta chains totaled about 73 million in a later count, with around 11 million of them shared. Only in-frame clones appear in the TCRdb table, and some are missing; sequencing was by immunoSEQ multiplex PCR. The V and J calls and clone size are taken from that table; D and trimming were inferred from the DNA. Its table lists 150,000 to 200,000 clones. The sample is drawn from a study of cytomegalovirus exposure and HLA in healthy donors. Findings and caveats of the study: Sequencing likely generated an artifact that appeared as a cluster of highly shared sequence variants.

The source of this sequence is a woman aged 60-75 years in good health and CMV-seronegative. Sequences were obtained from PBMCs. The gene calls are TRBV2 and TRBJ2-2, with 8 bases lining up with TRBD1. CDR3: CASSDRGRAGELFF. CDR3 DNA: TGTGCCAGCAGTGACAGGGGGCGGGCCGGGGAGCTGTTTTTT. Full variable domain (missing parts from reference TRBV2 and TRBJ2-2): EPEVTQTPSHQVTQMGQEVILRCVPISNHLYFYWYRQILGQKVEFLVSFYNNEISEKSEIFDDQFSVERPDGSNFTLKIRSTKLEDSAMYFCASSDRGRAGELFFGEGSRLTVL.